The entry that follows covers one T cell receptor beta chain sequence. Its recognized antigen is unknown. No much larger clone exists at a distance of one base, and base qualities are not known. The High Capacity cDNA Reverse Transcription Kit was used to reverse transcribe all of the isolated RNA, meaning that expressed TCRB transcripts were what got sequenced. Deep immunoSEQ sequencing was applied to naive, central memory and regulatory T cell samples, giving an average of about 3.8 million total reads per sample. Sorted cells were lysed in RLT buffer, and RNA was extracted using DNase-treated RNeasy Micro or Mini kits according to cell number. To prevent cross-contamination, each cell subset was processed individually, whereas patient and healthy donor samples were processed jointly. The immunoSEQ multiplex PCR was used to amplify TCRB sequences from cDNA, yielding 87-bp fragments that span the CDR3 region. Amplicons were sequenced on the Illumina HiSeq platform. As for the authors' bioinformatics: Synthetic template baselines were used to correct PCR bias computationally, reads within Hamming distance 2 were collapsed, and singletons that could not be merged were discarded. Reads were aligned to IMGT to assign V, D and J genes, CDR3 length, and insertions or deletions at six rearrangement sites. Within each subset, clonotype counts were normalized to sorted cell number, and only after that were true diversity and Gini coefficients computed with the tcR R package. Repertoire sharing was quantified using the overlap coefficient calculated on TCRB nucleotide sequences. Out-of-frame TCRB sequences from naive cells were analyzed as a proxy for the pre-selection repertoire. Entries here come from immuneACCESS through TCRdb and include only in-frame sequences with V and J called. Some clones fail to appear in such tables; in the studies checked, an unresolved V gene covers under half of the shortfall, and the cause of the remainder is unknown. V and J calls and clone size are those listed in that table; D and trimming were worked out from the DNA. The sample table records about 900,000 clones; about a sixth of these occur just once. The ten top clones hold around 0.02% of the sample.

The data derive from a study of beta chain features in type 1 diabetes (dated by TCRdb to about 2018). With regard to the full study: Mean age, gender distribution, total cell number and subset yield did not differ between patients and healthy donors. A total of about 100,000,000 sorted cells were examined across all samples, and RNA yield correlated strongly with the number of cells per subset. The study compared TCRB repertoires of sorted circulating CD4+ T cell subsets between recently diagnosed type 1 diabetes patients and matched healthy donors. Whereas all 30 or so donors provided naive and central memory subsets, regulatory and stem cell-like memory subsets were isolated from just 8 patients and roughly 8 healthy donors.

From each donor, a single peripheral blood sample of around 120 mL on average was drawn into heparinised tubes. A BD FACSAria II and a panel including CD45RO, CCR7, CD25, CD127, CD95 and CD27 were used to sort naive, central memory, regulatory and stem cell-like memory CD4+ T cells. Every sorted population had a purity above 98%. PBMCs were isolated immediately by Lymphoprep density gradient centrifugation and stained directly without culture. So that batch effects would be minimized, each experiment stained and sorted samples in pairs, pairing one healthy donor with one patient. General conclusions and limits of the study: Only small numbers of individuals were included in the HLA sub-analyses, which left unresolved whether HLA type had any influence on TCRB rearrangement. A moderate but significant shortening of TCRB CDR3 length was observed in type 1 diabetes patients in all four CD4+ subsets. Sequencing cDNA rather than genomic DNA could over-represent highly expressing activated cells, although activation and CD3 levels did not differ between groups. Naive, central memory and regulatory TCRB repertoires appeared to be more alike among patients than among healthy donors. At VDJ recombination sites, type 1 diabetes patients had fewer insertions and more deleted nucleotides, which implies abnormalities in thymic rearrangement. PCR may preferentially amplify shorter templates, but because patient and control samples were amplified and corrected together, any resulting skew would affect both groups equally.

The receptor was derived from a woman younger than 30 in good health. Sequencing used naive CD4+ T cells from blood. The cell subset or site label for this specimen denotes: true naive CD4+ T cells.

The nucleotides are TGTGCCAGTAGTACCTTCGACAGGGTCCGGGGGTATGGCTACACCTTC. This yields the protein CASSTFDRVRGYGYTF. The V gene is TRBV19 and the J gene is TRBJ1-2; TRBD1 matches 7 bases in the middle. The germline V gene (reference sequence) provides CDR1 LNHDA and CDR2 SQIVND. From its cysteine to its phenylalanine, the CDR3 spans 16 amino acids. Of the read, only the CDR3 DNA is kept; its 48 bases are in frame from base 1. Relative to germline, V is missing 4 bases and J is missing 5 bases, with 13 bases of the junction outside any gene match.